This TCR beta chain was sequenced during a study of blood T cell repertoires in COVID-19. Across the study: T cells, B-cell-depleted T cells, or PBMCs supplied cDNA or gDNA.

CDR1 and CDR2 (germline): SGHNT, YENEEA. The germline V and J ends were trimmed by 5 bases and 4 bases, with 16 bases remaining between them. The CDR3 is 15 amino acids. Original methodology: Quantification of nucleated cells was approximated via reference gene primer amplification. Generated by immunoSEQ multiplex PCR, the TCRdb table keeps only in-frame clones and is missing some. That table is the source of V, J and clone size, and D and trimming were worked out from the DNA. The sample holds fewer than 250,000 clones, about four fifths seen once. The chain recombines TRBV11-3 with TRBJ2-3; TRBD1 might be the D (8 bases). This sequence originates from a woman aged 40 to 50 who had been exposed to COVID-19. Material for sequencing was PBMCs or T cells enriched from blood (not recorded which). The CDR3 reads CASSKRQGRADTQYF. The CDR3 DNA is TGTGCCAGCAGCAAGCGACAGGGGAGGGCAGATACGCAGTATTTT.